This TCR beta chain comes out of a study of identical twins. TCRdb reanalysed the 5' RACE reads using MiXCR and keeps one entry per CDR3 protein. The top ten hold about 1.5% of the sample, which has over 550,000 distinct CDR3 sequences, under 8.5% seen once. Trimming took off 3 bases at V and 4 bases at J, with 4 bases between the two ends. The length of the CDR3 is 12 residues. Germline CDR1 and CDR2: LGHDT and YNNKEL (reference sequence). This clonotype was recorded at least ten times. Separately, the same data were catalogued under a study of yellow fever vaccine responses in identical twins.

The TCR was taken from a woman aged 18-29 years in good health. The material sequenced was PBMCs. This chain connects TRBV3-1 to TRBJ1-5, with no clear D. CDR3 bases: TGTGCCAGCAGCCAGCAGAATCAGCCCCAGCATTTT. Translation: CASSQQNQPQHF. Based on the CDR3 plus reference TRBV3-1 and TRBJ1-5, the full variable domain is DTAVSQTPKYLVTQMGNDKSIKCEQNLGHDTMYWYKQDSKKFLKIMFSYNNKELIINETVPNRFSPKSPDKAHLNLHINSLELGDSAVYFCASSQQNQPQHFGDGTRLSIL.